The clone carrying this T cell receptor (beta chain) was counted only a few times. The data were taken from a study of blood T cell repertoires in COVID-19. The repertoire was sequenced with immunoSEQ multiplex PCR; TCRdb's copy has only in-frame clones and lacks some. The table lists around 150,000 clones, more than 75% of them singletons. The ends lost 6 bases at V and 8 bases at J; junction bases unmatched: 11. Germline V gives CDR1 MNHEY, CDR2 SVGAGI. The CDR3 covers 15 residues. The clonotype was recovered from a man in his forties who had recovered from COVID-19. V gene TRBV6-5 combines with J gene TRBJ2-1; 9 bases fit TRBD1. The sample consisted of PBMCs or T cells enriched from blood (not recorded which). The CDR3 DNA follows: TGTGCCAGCAGAATAGGACAGGGGCCGGGGCATGAGCAGTTCTTC. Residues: CASRIGQGPGHEQFF.